The 22 T cell receptor beta chains given below trace back to one sample, sequenced in a study of blood T cell repertoires in COVID-19. Sequencing was performed with immunoSEQ multiplex PCR; in TCRdb, only in-frame clones are kept and a portion is missing. The profile shows roughly 80,000 clones, about 90% of them singletons. The sample taken for sequencing was peripheral blood. Source of these receptors: a man at least 80 years old in a cohort sampled during active COVID-19.

The CDR3 nucleotides are TGTGCCAGCAGTCGCTCATACCGGGGACACTCAGGGAATTCACCCCTCCACTTT. It specifies CASSRSYRGHSGNSPLHF. The chain has TRBV6-6 and TRBJ1-6, with D tentatively TRBD1 (6 bases). This CDR3 spans 18 amino acids. Per the germline V gene, CDR1 is MNHNY and CDR2 is SVGAGI (reference sequence). Trimming removed 5 bases from V and 7 bases from J, with 24 bases in between.

V usage is TRBV11-2 and J usage is TRBJ1-2; maybe TRBD1 (5 bases). Trimming took 1 base from V and 5 from J, leaving 26 bases between them. The CDR3 extends over 19 amino acids. Germline assignment: CDR1 SGHAT and CDR2 FQNNGV. The CDR3 sequence is CASSLASRPPARGRYGYTF. CDR3 nucleotide sequence: TGTGCCAGCAGCTTAGCCTCCCGGCCCCCAGCGCGGGGGAGGTATGGCTACACCTTC.

The gene calls are TRBV5-1 and TRBJ2-7; TRBD1 matches at 8 bases. V lost 5 bases to trimming and J lost 2 bases; unmatched junction nucleotides: 9. The CDR3 consists of 15 residues. CDR1 and CDR2 from the germline V gene are SGHRS and YFSETQ. CDR3 region: CASSLDRGATYEQYF. The CDR3 DNA reads TGCGCCAGCAGTCTCGACAGGGGCGCCACCTACGAGCAGTACTTC.

Note on this clone: Germline and junction disagree at one end, which may indicate a read error. The chain is built from TRBV10-3 and TRBJ2-5, with TRBD1 identical over 8 bases. The CDR3 is made up of 14 amino acids. Looked up from germline, CDR1 is ENHRY and CDR2 is SYGVKD. The CDR3 spells CAISDPGGYETQYF. The CDR3 DNA reads as TGTGCAATCAGTGACCCAGGGGGCTATGAGACCCAGTACTTC.

DNA of the CDR3: TGTGCCAGTAGTATTGGTTTGAGGGTAGGTTCTGGGGCCAACGTCCTGACTTTC. Its protein product is CASSIGLRVGSGANVLTF. V gene TRBV19 combines with J gene TRBJ2-6; TRBD2 might be the D (5 bases). There are 18 residues in the CDR3. Germline CDR1 LNHDA, CDR2 SQIVND (reference sequence). Trimming shortened V by 3 bases and J by 1 base, and 16 bases separated the two germline ends.

The chain combines TRBV12-5 with TRBJ2-7, with 7 bases lining up with TRBD1. The V gene's germline CDR1 is LGHNT and CDR2 FRNRAP. There are 18 residues in the CDR3. V was clipped by 0 bases and J by 2 bases; unmatched bases: 13. In DNA form, the CDR3 reads TGTGCTAGTGGTTTGGTCTGTGGTGAGGGACAGCGAACCTACGAGCAGTACGTC. Protein sequence: CASGLVCGEGQRTYEQYV.

The rearrangement joins TRBV18 to TRBJ1-1, with D unresolved. The V end was cut by 2 bases, the J end by 0 bases, with 4 bases between. Germline V gives CDR1 KGHSH, CDR2 LQKENI. This CDR3 contains 13 residues. This CDR3 is CASSPELNTEAFF. The CDR3, as DNA: TGTGCCAGCTCACCAGAGCTGAACACTGAAGCTTTCTTT.

V and J are TRBV7-8 and TRBJ2-5, with 8 nucleotides matching TRBD2. After removal of 1 base from V and 7 bases from J, the junction contained 8 bases not matched to a gene. The germline CDR1 and CDR2 sequences are SGHVS and FQNEAQ. CDR3 size: 15 residues. The CDR3: CASSLDVAGRGTQYF. Here the CDR3 DNA reads TGTGCCAGCAGCTTAGATGTAGCGGGGCGGGGGACCCAGTACTTC.

V is TRBV27 and J is TRBJ2-3; 7 bases are a match to TRBD1. The CDR3 is 13 residues long. J was trimmed by 5 bases and V by 3 bases; bases with no gene match: 2. Germline CDR1 is MNHEY and CDR2 is SMNVEV (reference sequence). CDR3 nucleotides: TGTGCCAGCAGTTTCACAGGGGAAGATACGCAGTATTTT. It codes for CASSFTGEDTQYF.

The gene calls are TRBV7-2 and TRBJ2-5; 8 positions agree with TRBD2. This CDR3 has 16 residues. Per germline, CDR1 SGHTA and CDR2 FQGNSA. The junction had 14 bases not matched to a gene; V was cut back by 6 bases and J by 5 bases. CDR3 region: CASRLVGGASGETQYF. DNA for the CDR3: TGTGCCAGCAGACTTGTCGGGGGGGCCTCGGGTGAGACCCAGTACTTC.

This sequence joins TRBV7-2 and TRBJ2-5, with 14 bases identical to TRBD2. The germline CDR1 and CDR2 sequences are SGHTA and FQGNSA. The trim removed 3 bases at V and 7 bases at J, leaving 1 base unmatched. The CDR3 loop spans 14 amino acids. The CDR3 spells CASSFGTSGGTQYF. CDR3 nucleotides: TGTGCCAGCAGCTTCGGGACTAGCGGGGGGACCCAGTACTTC.

The chain combines TRBV18 with TRBJ1-1; D uncertain. V dropped 2 bases and J dropped 6 bases, with 10 bases sitting between them. The CDR3 is 13 residues long. Looked up from germline, CDR1 is KGHSH and CDR2 is LQKENI. The CDR3 is CASSPLTAAEAFF. Written as DNA, the CDR3 is TGTGCCAGCTCACCATTAACTGCGGCTGAAGCTTTCTTT.

V gene TRBV18 combines with J gene TRBJ1-3, with D possibly matching TRBD1 (5 bases). The CDR3 is 17 residues long. Trimming took 6 bases from V and 0 from J, leaving 18 bases between them. Germline CDR1 KGHSH, CDR2 LQKENI. The CDR3 spells CASSNTVGASSGNTIYF. CDR3 nucleotides: TGTGCCAGCTCCAACACGGTAGGGGCCAGCTCTGGAAACACCATATATTTT.

In its sample, this clone was seen once. The chain employs TRBV28 and TRBJ2-7, with 9 bases that match TRBD1. Germline CDR1 is MDHEN and CDR2 is SYDVKM. V gave up 2 bases and J gave up 4 bases; unmatched junction bases: 6. This CDR3 comprises 15 residues. CDR3 nucleotide sequence: TGTGCCAGCAGTTTAGGACGGACAGGGGAGTACGAGCAGTACGTC. Encoded protein: CASSLGRTGEYEQYV.

Here the CDR3 reads CASKKGGQSNSPLHF. The CDR3 region has the DNA TGTGCCAGCAAAAAGGGGGGACAGTCAAATTCACCCCTCCACTTT. The chain carries TRBV28 and TRBJ1-6; 7 nucleotides agree with TRBD1. V gave up 7 bases and J gave up 7 bases; unmatched junction bases: 10. CDR1 and CDR2 from the germline V gene are MDHEN and SYDVKM. CDR3 length: 15 residues.

This clone was recorded only once. The chain joins TRBV7-4 to TRBJ2-7; 7 nucleotides line up with TRBD1. J was trimmed by 6 bases and V by 3 bases; bases with no gene match: 11. This CDR3 is 15 amino acids long. Germline CDR1 and CDR2: SGHVT and SQSDAQ. In nucleotides, the CDR3 is TGTGCCAGCAGCTTTATATTAGGATCAGGGGGCGAGCAGTACGTC. This translates into CASSFILGSGGEQYV.

This rearrangement joins TRBV15 to TRBJ2-5, with 11 bases matching TRBD2. The CDR3 length is 16 residues. Germline loops: CDR1 LNHNV, CDR2 YYDKDF (reference sequence). V lost 1 base to trimming and J lost 2 bases; unmatched junction nucleotides: 3. CDR3 sequence (DNA): TGTGCCACCAGCAGAGGACTAGCGGGGATTCAAGAGACCCAGTACTTC. This gives the protein CATSRGLAGIQETQYF.

The chain has TRBV7-2 and TRBJ1-3; the match to TRBD1 covers 8 bases. CDR1 SGHTA and CDR2 FQGNSA come from the germline V gene. The ends lost 4 bases at V and 6 bases at J; junction bases unmatched: 11. CDR3 length: 16 residues. CDR3 bases: TGTGCCAGCAGCTGGACGACAGGGGTTGATGTAAACACCATATATTTT. It is translated as CASSWTTGVDVNTIYF.

The V and J genes are TRBV3-1 (or the pseudogene TRBV3-2) and TRBJ1-4, with a weak D call TRBD1 (6 bases). V lost 4 bases, J lost 2 bases, and 11 bases lay in between. The CDR3 is made up of 15 amino acids. Germline V gene sequence: CDR1 LGHDT, CDR2 YNNKEL (reference sequence). The CDR3 protein is CASSRTGSTNEKLFF. CDR3 DNA sequence: TGTGCCAGCAGCCGTACAGGGTCTACTAATGAAAAACTGTTTTTT.

The rearrangement links TRBV9 to TRBJ2-5; D possibly corresponds to TRBD2 (6 bases). V was shortened by 4 bases and J by 5 bases, with 12 bases between the two germline ends. This CDR3 comprises 13 residues. Germline V gives CDR1 SGDLS, CDR2 YYNGEE. The CDR3 region has the DNA TGTGCCAGCAGCAAGACTAGTTTGGAGACCCAGTACTTC. It codes for CASSKTSLETQYF.

The chain couples TRBV10-3 to TRBJ2-1; a possible D gene is TRBD2 (7 bases). Germline V gene sequence: CDR1 ENHRY, CDR2 SYGVKD. The CDR3 is 15 amino acids. The ends were cut back, 6 bases at V and 4 bases at J, with 16 bases in the middle. For the CDR3, the DNA is TGTGCCATCAGGCTTGCGGGGGCCGAATACAATGAGCAGTTCTTC. Amino acid sequence: CAIRLAGAEYNEQFF.

The chain employs TRBV2 and TRBJ1-1; D call uncertain. The CDR3 extends over 14 amino acids. Germline V gene lookup returns CDR1 SNHLY and CDR2 FYNNEI. V lost 4 bases and J lost 5, with 14 bases in between. CDR3 amino acids: CASSGRGGWTEAFF. The CDR3 DNA is TGTGCCAGCAGTGGTCGGGGTGGATGGACTGAAGCTTTCTTT.